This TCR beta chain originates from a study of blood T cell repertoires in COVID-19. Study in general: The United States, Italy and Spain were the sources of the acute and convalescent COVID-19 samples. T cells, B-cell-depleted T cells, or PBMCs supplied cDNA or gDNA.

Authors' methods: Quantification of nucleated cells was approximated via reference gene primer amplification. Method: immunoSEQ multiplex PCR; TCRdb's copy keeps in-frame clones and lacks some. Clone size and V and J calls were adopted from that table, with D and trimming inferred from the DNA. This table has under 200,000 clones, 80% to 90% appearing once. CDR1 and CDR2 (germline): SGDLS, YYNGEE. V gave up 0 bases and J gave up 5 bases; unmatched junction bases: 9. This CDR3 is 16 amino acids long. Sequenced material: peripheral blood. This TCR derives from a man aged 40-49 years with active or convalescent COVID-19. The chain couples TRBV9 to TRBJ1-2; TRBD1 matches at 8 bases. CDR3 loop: CASSVGTGTGPYGYTF. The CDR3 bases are TGTGCCAGCAGCGTAGGAACCGGGACAGGACCTTATGGCTACACCTTC.